This T cell receptor beta chain was recorded in a study of shared clonotypes between healthy human individuals. General study findings and limits: Shared across a handful of donors were around 5% of the naive CD4 clonotypes.

As regards this clone: The target antigen is unknown.

Only in-frame clones appear in the TCRdb table, and some are missing; sequencing was by immunoSEQ multiplex PCR. The sample includes about 2 million clones, roughly 94% seen only once; the top ten take 0.85% to 1.3%. The naive CD8 population came from CD45RO-negative cells selected for CCR7, without terminally differentiated effector memory CD45RA+ cells. Recent vaccinations or acute infections were absent in the healthy HIV-negative adult donors. Between the trimmed V and J ends, which lost 4 bases and 0 bases, there was a span of 7 bases. Germline V gene lookup returns CDR1 SGHKS and CDR2 YYEKEE (reference sequence). The CDR3 totals 13 residues.

The sample was naive CD8+ T cells sorted from blood. The chain has TRBV5-5 and TRBJ1-2; D is unresolved. The receptor was isolated from a man younger than 30 in good health. Written as DNA, the CDR3 is TGTGCCAGCAGCCTCAGCCCTAACTATGGCTACACCTTC. Protein sequence: CASSLSPNYGYTF.